One TCR beta chain is described in this entry. Its antigen is as yet unknown. Regarding treatment: about 20 received Ad26.COV2.S at low or high dose, single or two shots; roughly five received placebo; per-sample allocation not given. Vaccine and placebo recipients were sampled on day 63 after the first injection. The ends were cut back, 5 bases at V and 0 bases at J, with 4 bases in the middle. Germline CDR1 reads SNHLY; CDR2 reads FYNNEI. The CDR3 has 12 amino acids. The data derive from a study of Ad26.COV2.S vaccination and SARS-CoV-2 variants. Turning to the study itself: Intramuscular Ad26.COV2.S doses were given once or twice, 56 days apart. Findings and caveats of the study: Across vaccine and placebo recipients, the breadth of non-spike TCRs was similar.

Profiling relied on immunoSEQ multiplex PCR, and the TCRdb table lists in-frame clones only, not all of them. The data hold 300,000 to 400,000 clones, with 75% to 90% observed a single time. This clonotype was obtained from a person between 18 and 65 years old who received the Ad26.COV2.S COVID-19 vaccine or a placebo. The chain recombines TRBV2 with TRBJ1-1; the D is unclear. Sequencing used peripheral blood, obtained in a trial of Ad26.COV2.S vaccine versus placebo. The CDR3, as DNA: TGTGCCAGCAGTCAGATGAACACTGAAGCTTTCTTT. It yields the protein CASSQMNTEAFF. The whole variable domain, remainder taken from reference TRBV2 and TRBJ1-1, is EPEVTQTPSHQVTQMGQEVILRCVPISNHLYFYWYRQILGQKVEFLVSFYNNEISEKSEIFDDQFSVERPDGSNFTLKIRSTKLEDSAMYFCASSQMNTEAFFGQGTRLTVV.